A single sample is the source of the 8 T cell receptor beta chains below, sequenced in a study of neurological immune-mediated disorders. TCRdb ran MiXCR on the 5' RACE reads and lists one entry per CDR3 protein. The sample records 80,000 to 95,000 distinct CDR3 sequences, around 3.5% being singletons. Sequencing was done on a sample of PBMCs. The origin of the receptors is a woman aged 45-59 years with multiple sclerosis.

This clonotype appeared many times. The chain joins TRBV5-1 to TRBJ1-5; D is ambiguous. This CDR3 spans 15 amino acids. From germline, CDR1 is SGHRS and CDR2 YFSETQ. V was shortened by 4 bases and J by 2 bases, with 13 bases between the two germline ends. The CDR3 region has the DNA TGCGCCAGCAGCCCGGAGGCGGCAGGCAATCAGCCCCAGCATTTT. It yields the protein CASSPEAAGNQPQHF.

Ten or more counts support this clonotype. The chain joins TRBV5-1 to TRBJ2-1, with 8 nucleotides matching TRBD2. Trimming removed 1 base from V and 5 bases from J; junction bases left unmatched: 5. CDR3 length equals 15 residues. Germline V gives CDR1 SGHRS, CDR2 YFSETQ. The DNA for the CDR3 is TGCGCCAGCAGCTTGTCGCCAGCGGGGGACAATGAGCAGTTCTTC. It encodes CASSLSPAGDNEQFF.

This clonotype came up many times. The chain has TRBV5-1 and TRBJ2-7; D is ambiguous. In germline, CDR1 is SGHRS, CDR2 YFSETQ. The V and J ends lost 7 bases and 1 base respectively, with 12 bases between them. The CDR3 covers 13 residues. CDR3: CASGNGVSYEQYF. The CDR3 DNA follows: TGCGCCAGCGGGAACGGAGTTTCCTACGAGCAGTACTTC.

There are many counts of this clonotype. This chain joins TRBV12-3 or TRBV12-4 and TRBJ2-5; tentatively, D is TRBD1 (5 bases). Trimming took off 6 bases at V and 4 bases at J, with 9 bases between the two ends. The CDR3 is 12 amino acids. CDR3 in amino acids: CASRSTGETQYF. CDR3 nucleotide sequence: TGTGCCAGCAGGTCTACAGGAGAGACCCAGTACTTC.

There are many counts of this clonotype. The chain carries TRBV20-1 and TRBJ2-5; D gene ambiguous. Trimming took off 1 base at V and 4 bases at J, with 10 bases between the two ends. In germline, CDR1 is DFQATT, CDR2 SNEGSKA (reference sequence). This CDR3 comprises 13 residues. The CDR3 bases are TGCAGTGCTAGAGGGGTCGGACCAGAGACCCAGTACTTC. Residues: CSARGVGPETQYF.

This clonotype counts as medium-sized. The chain employs TRBV10-3 and TRBJ2-7; D uncertain. Germline V gene data show CDR1 as ENHRY and CDR2 as SYGVKD. The CDR3 sequence is 13 residues long. The germline V and J ends were trimmed by 4 bases and 5 bases, with 12 bases remaining between them. In DNA form, the CDR3 reads TGTGCCATCAGTGGAGGTGGGCGGCACGAGCAGTACTTC. Its translation is CAISGGGRHEQYF.

This clonotype was observed many times. The rearrangement joins TRBV12-3 or TRBV12-4 to TRBJ1-6; D possibly corresponds to TRBD1 (5 bases). The CDR3 has 14 amino acids. V was pared by 5 bases and J by 5 bases, with 10 bases between. The CDR3 reads CASSRRGDNSPLHF. CDR3 in DNA: TGTGCCAGCAGTCGACGGGGGGATAATTCACCCCTCCACTTT.

This clonotype came up many times. V gene TRBV10-3 combines with J gene TRBJ1-6; TRBD1 is a possible D gene (5 bases). V lost 5 bases to trimming and J lost 5 bases, with 13 bases between them. The CDR3 has 15 residues. Germline lookup yields CDR1 ENHRY and CDR2 SYGVKD. CDR3 coding DNA: TGTGCCATCAGTATGGGGCAGGTAGATAATTCACCCCTCCACTTT. The encoded protein is CAISMGQVDNSPLHF.